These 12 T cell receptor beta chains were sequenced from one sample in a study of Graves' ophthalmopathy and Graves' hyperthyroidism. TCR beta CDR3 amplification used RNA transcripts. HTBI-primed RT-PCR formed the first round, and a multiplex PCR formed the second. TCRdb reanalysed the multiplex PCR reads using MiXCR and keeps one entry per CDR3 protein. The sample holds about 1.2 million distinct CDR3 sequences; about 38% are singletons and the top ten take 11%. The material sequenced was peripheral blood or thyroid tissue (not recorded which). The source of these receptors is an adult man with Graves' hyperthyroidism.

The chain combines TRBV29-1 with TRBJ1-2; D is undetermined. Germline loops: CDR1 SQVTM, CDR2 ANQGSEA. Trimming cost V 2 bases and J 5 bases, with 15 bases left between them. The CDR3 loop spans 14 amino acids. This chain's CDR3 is CSVEKSDVRYGYTF. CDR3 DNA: TGCAGCGTTGAAAAGTCAGATGTAAGATATGGCTACACCTTC.

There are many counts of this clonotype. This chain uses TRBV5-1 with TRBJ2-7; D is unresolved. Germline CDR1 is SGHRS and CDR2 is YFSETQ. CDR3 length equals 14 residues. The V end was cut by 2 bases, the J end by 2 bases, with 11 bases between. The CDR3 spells CASSLDGFTYEQYF. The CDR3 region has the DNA TGCGCCAGCAGCTTAGACGGGTTCACCTACGAGCAGTACTTC.

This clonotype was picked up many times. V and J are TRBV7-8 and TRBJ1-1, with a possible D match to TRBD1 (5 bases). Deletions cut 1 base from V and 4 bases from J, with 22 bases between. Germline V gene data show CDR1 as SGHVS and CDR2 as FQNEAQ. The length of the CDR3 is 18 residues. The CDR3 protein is CASSLVKSWGTGRTEAFF. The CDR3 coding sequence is TGTGCCAGCAGCTTAGTTAAGTCGTGGGGGACCGGTCGCACTGAAGCTTTCTTT.

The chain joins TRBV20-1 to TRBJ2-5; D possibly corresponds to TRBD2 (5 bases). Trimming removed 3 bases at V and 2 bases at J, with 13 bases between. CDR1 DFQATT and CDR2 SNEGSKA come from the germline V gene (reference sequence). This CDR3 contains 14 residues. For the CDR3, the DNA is TGCAGTGCTAGTCCTTTATCGGGACAAGAGACCCAGTACTTC. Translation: CSASPLSGQETQYF.

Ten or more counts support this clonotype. The CDR3 DNA sequence: TGTGCCAGCAGCTTAGAGTGGGGAGCAGGGGAGACCCAGTACTTC. Translating gives CASSLEWGAGETQYF. The chain recombines TRBV11-2 with TRBJ2-5; D possibly uses TRBD1 or TRBD2 (5 bases each). The germline CDR1 and CDR2 sequences are SGHAT and FQNNGV. The CDR3 runs to 15 residues. Trimming removed 0 bases from V and 5 bases from J, with 13 bases in between.

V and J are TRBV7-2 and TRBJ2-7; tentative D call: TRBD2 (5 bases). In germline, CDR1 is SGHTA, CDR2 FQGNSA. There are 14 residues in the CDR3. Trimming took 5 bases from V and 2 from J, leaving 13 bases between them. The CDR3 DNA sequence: TGTGCCAGCAGCCCTTTCGGACTTGCCTACGAGCAGTACTTC. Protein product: CASSPFGLAYEQYF. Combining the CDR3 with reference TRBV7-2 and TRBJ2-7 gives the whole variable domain GAGVSQSPSNKVTEKGKDVELRCDPISGHTALYWYRQSLGQGLEFLIYFQGNSAPDKSGLPSDRFSAERTGGSVSTLTIQRTQQEDSAVYLCASSPFGLAYEQYFGPGTRLTVT.

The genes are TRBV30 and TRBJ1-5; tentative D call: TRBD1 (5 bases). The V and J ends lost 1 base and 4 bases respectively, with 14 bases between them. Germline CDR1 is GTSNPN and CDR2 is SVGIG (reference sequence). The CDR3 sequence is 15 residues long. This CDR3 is CAWSGPLGGNQPQHF. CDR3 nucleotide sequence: TGTGCCTGGAGTGGTCCACTCGGGGGGAATCAGCCCCAGCATTTT.

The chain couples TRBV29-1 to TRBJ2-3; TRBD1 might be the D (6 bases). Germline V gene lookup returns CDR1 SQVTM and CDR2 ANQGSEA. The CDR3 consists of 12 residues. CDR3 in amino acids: CTGGHSTDTQYF. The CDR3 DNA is TGCACTGGGGGACACAGCACAGATACGCAGTATTTT.

CDR3 protein: CASRQAGTRRTGELFF. The CDR3, as DNA: TGTGCCAGCAGGCAAGCCGGGACTAGGCGCACCGGGGAGCTGTTTTTT. The rearrangement joins TRBV7-9 to TRBJ2-2; TRBD2 agrees at 8 bases. The CDR3 runs to 16 residues. The germline V gene has CDR1 SEHNR and CDR2 FQNEAQ (reference sequence). J gave up 4 bases and V 6 bases, and 10 bases lay outside the gene matches.

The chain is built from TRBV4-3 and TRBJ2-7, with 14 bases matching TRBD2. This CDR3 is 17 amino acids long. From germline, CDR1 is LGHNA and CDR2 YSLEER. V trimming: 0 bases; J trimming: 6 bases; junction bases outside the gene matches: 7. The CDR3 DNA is TGCGCCAGCAGCCAAGAAGGGACTAGCGGGAGTCTTTTCGAGCAGTACTTC. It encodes CASSQEGTSGSLFEQYF.

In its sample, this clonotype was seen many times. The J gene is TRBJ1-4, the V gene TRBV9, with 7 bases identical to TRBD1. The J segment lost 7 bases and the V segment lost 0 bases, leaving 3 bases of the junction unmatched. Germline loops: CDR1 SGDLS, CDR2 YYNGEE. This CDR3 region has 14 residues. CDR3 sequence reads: CASSVGDRGEKLFF. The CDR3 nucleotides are TGTGCCAGCAGCGTAGGGGACAGAGGTGAAAAACTGTTTTTT.

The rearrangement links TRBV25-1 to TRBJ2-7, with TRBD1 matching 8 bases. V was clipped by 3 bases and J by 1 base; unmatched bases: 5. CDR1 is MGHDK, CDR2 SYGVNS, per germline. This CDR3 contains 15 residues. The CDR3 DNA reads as TGTGCCAGCAGTGACCTCCGACAGGGGTCCTACGAGCAGTACTTC. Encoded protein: CASSDLRQGSYEQYF.